These 3 T cell receptor beta chains share one sample of origin, sequenced in a study of vaccination effects on CD4 cells after COVID-19. ViraFEST assay sequencing came after antigen-specific CD4+ T cells were expanded with viral peptide pools. Following an approximately ten-day culture, CD4+ T cells were purified. The study found no prior SARS-CoV-2 infection in the vaccine recipients, who tested negative for nucleocapsid antibodies. Produced via immunoSEQ multiplex PCR; TCRdb's table is partial and in-frame only. The data show about 63,000 clones, about 79% seen once. For these TCRs, the target antigens are not known. The material was CD4+ T cells from PBMCs cultured with HCoV-OC43 spike peptides, obtained before COVID-19 vaccination. Subset reported: HCoV-OC43 spike overlapping peptide pool stimulation. Every receptor here comes from a human donor who received a COVID-19 vaccine.

About this clone itself: An end of the junction does not agree with germline; a read error may underlie this. In DNA form, the CDR3 reads TGTGCCACCAGTGATCCTACAGGGAACATCGGGGAGCTGTTTTTT. It specifies CATSDPTGNIGELFF. V is TRBV24-1 and J is TRBJ2-2, with D possibly being TRBD1 (6 bases). The CDR3 runs 15 residues. The germline gives CDR1 KGHDR, CDR2 SFDVKD.

The chain joins TRBV12-3 or TRBV12-4 to TRBJ2-7; no clear D gene. The CDR3 spans 13 residues. V was pared by 6 bases and J by 0 bases, with 9 bases between. The CDR3 sequence: CASSLRPSYEQYV. CDR3 DNA: TGTGCCAGCAGCTTGCGTCCCTCCTACGAGCAGTACGTC.

The chain combines TRBV27 with TRBJ2-5; D might be TRBD2 (7 bases). The CDR3 is made up of 14 amino acids. Germline V CDR1 and CDR2: MNHEY, SMNVEV (reference sequence). Trimming took off 6 bases at V and 5 bases at J, with 16 bases between the two ends. CDR3 bases: TGTGCCAGCAGCTCGGGGGGCCGGCGGGAGACCCAGTACTTC. Translation: CASSSGGRRETQYF.